These T cell receptor beta chains were read from a single sample in a study of cytomegalovirus exposure and HLA in healthy donors. Assay: immunoSEQ multiplex PCR; the TCRdb copy retains only in-frame clones and omits some. The sample has about 220,000 clones, approximately 90% seen once. Sequencing was performed on PBMCs. Receptor source: a woman younger than 35 in good health and CMV-seronegative. The CDR3 runs from the conserved cysteine through the conserved F or W. The D gene is left open where the match is weak. Size values are once, few and many counts, or a class for expanded clones, and some rows have none.

TRBJ1-1,.,.,15,TRBV10-1,CASSEKAGGLPEAFF,TGCGCCAGCAGTGAGAAGGCCGGGGGTTTGCCTGAAGCTTTCTTT
TRBJ1-2,few,.,13,TRBV2,CASSVEEQYGYTF,TGTGCCAGCAGTGTTGAGGAGCAATATGGCTACACCTTC
TRBJ1-1,.,.,15,TRBV25-1,CASTIGHVPGAEAFF,TGTGCCAGCACCATAGGTCATGTCCCAGGCGCTGAAGCTTTCTTT
TRBJ1-2,.,.,14,TRBV7-9,CASSLHGGPYGYTF,TGTGCCAGCAGCTTACACGGGGGGCCCTATGGCTACACCTTC
TRBJ1-3,.,.,13,TRBV6-1,CASSDRQFYTIYF,TGTGCCAGCAGTGATCGACAGTTCTACACCATATATTTT
TRBJ2-1,.,.,12,TRBV2,CAKATSGNEQFF,TGTGCCAAGGCCACCTCGGGCAATGAGCAGTTCTTC
TRBJ1-2,.,TRBD1,15,TRBV14,CASSQALWTGPGYTF,TGTGCCAGCAGCCAAGCTCTCTGGACAGGACCTGGCTACACCTTC
TRBJ2-3,once,.,16,TRBV11-1,CASSLGTPLSTDTQYF,TGTGCCAGCAGCTTGGGGACTCCGCTGAGCACAGATACGCAGTATTTT
TRBJ2-7,.,TRBD1,15,TRBV9,CASSAGGQGRNEQYF,TGTGCCAGCAGCGCGGGGGGACAGGGGAGGAACGAGCAGTACTTC
TRBJ2-1,.,.,11,TRBV2,CASTLSYEQFF,TGTGCCAGCACCTTATCGTATGAGCAGTTCTTC
TRBJ2-1,once,TRBD2,16,TRBV28,CASSPRAGAPYNEQFF,TGTGCCAGCAGCCCCCGAGCGGGAGCTCCCTACAATGAGCAGTTCTTC
TRBJ1-5,.,.,15,TRBV9,CASSVGQSINQPQHF,TGTGCCAGCAGCGTAGGGCAGTCCATCAATCAGCCCCAGCATTTT
TRBJ2-7,.,.,14,TRBV7-2,CASSFSGALNEQYF,TGTGCCAGCAGCTTTAGCGGAGCCCTGAACGAGCAGTACTTC
TRBJ1-4,.,TRBD1,14,TRBV7-9,CASSTRQGNEKLFF,TGTGCCAGCAGCACGCGACAGGGGAATGAAAAACTGTTTTTT
TRBJ1-1,.,.,12,TRBV10-2,CASSDPYTEAFF,TGCGCCAGCAGTGACCCCTATACTGAAGCTTTCTTT
TRBJ2-1,once,TRBD2,18,TRBV19,CASSIGLAGAGSYNEQFF,TGTGCCAGTAGTATAGGGCTAGCGGGAGCCGGCTCCTACAATGAGCAGTTCTTC
TRBJ2-5,.,TRBD2,18,TRBV5-1,CASSLVPSGSRVRETQYF,TGCGCCAGCAGCTTGGTGCCTAGCGGGAGCCGCGTAAGAGAGACCCAGTACTTC
TRBJ2-7,.,.,14,TRBV7-9,CASSLAAKNYEQYF,TGTGCCAGCAGCTTAGCGGCCAAAAACTACGAGCAGTACTTC
TRBJ2-2,.,.,15,TRBV7-2,CASSSGTVSTGELFF,TGTGCCAGCAGCTCCGGGACTGTATCCACCGGGGAGCTGTTTTTT
TRBJ2-1,.,TRBD1,14,TRBV29-1,CSTIGQGLYNEQFF,TGCAGCACCATTGGACAGGGGCTCTACAATGAGCAGTTCTTC
TRBJ2-6,.,TRBD1,19,TRBV4-2,CASSQVGGAGGAGANVLTF,TGTGCCAGCAGCCAAGTAGGCGGGGCAGGGGGCGCTGGGGCCAACGTCCTGACTTTC
TRBJ2-2,.,.,16,TRBV5-1,CASSLATTLNTGELFF,TGCGCCAGCAGCTTGGCCACGACTTTGAACACCGGGGAGCTGTTTTTT
TRBJ1-2,.,TRBD1,16,TRBV5-6,CASSFQGDRAIYGYTF,TGTGCCAGCAGCTTTCAGGGGGACAGGGCAATCTATGGCTACACCTTC
TRBJ2-5,.,.,13,TRBV11-2,CASSLYQGETQYF,TGTGCCAGCAGCTTATACCAGGGTGAGACCCAGTACTTC
TRBJ2-7,.,.,14,TRBV6-6,CASKKLPGSYEQYF,TGTGCCAGCAAAAAACTGCCGGGGAGCTACGAGCAGTACTTC
TRBJ1-5,.,TRBD1,15,TRBV7-2,CASSLTGQDNQPQHF,TGTGCCAGCAGCTTAACCGGACAGGACAATCAGCCCCAGCATTTT
TRBJ2-3,.,.,14,TRBV9,CASSIGSRTDTQYF,TGTGCCAGCAGCATTGGGAGCCGCACAGATACGCAGTATTTT
TRBJ1-1,.,.,12,TRBV19,CASSIGVAEAFF,TGTGCCAGTAGTATCGGGGTGGCTGAAGCTTTCTTT
TRBJ2-2,.,TRBD1,16,TRBV2,CASSDPGGVDTGELFF,TGTGCCAGCAGTGACCCAGGGGGCGTCGACACCGGGGAGCTGTTTTTT
TRBJ2-3,.,TRBD1,13,TRBV5-1,CASSGTTGAAQYF,TGCGCCAGCAGCGGGACGACAGGGGCTGCGCAGTATTTT
TRBJ1-1,.,.,13,TRBV19,CASSGRVNTEAFF,TGTGCCAGTAGTGGCAGGGTGAACACTGAAGCTTTCTTT
TRBJ1-2,.,.,13,TRBV9,CASSVGQRLGYTF,TGTGCCAGCAGCGTAGGACAGCGCCTTGGCTACACCTTC
TRBJ1-1,.,.,13,TRBV27,CASSLGQSTEAFF,TGTGCCAGCAGTCTCGGACAGAGCACTGAAGCTTTCTTT
TRBJ1-4,.,.,14,TRBV7-9,CASSFGTLREKLFF,TGTGCCAGCAGCTTCGGGACATTGAGGGAAAAACTGTTTTTT
TRBJ2-2,.,.,18,TRBV10-3,CAISGYGLGGLSTGELFF,TGTGCCATCAGTGGTTATGGTTTGGGGGGTTTGAGCACCGGGGAGCTGTTTTTT
TRBJ2-1,.,TRBD1,14,TRBV28,CAGNRGRVSNEQFF,TGTGCCGGAAACAGGGGGCGAGTATCCAATGAGCAGTTCTTC
TRBJ2-1,.,TRBD1,18,TRBV10-3,CAISMGQGLIGSYNEQFF,TGTGCCATCAGTATGGGACAGGGTCTGATCGGGTCCTACAATGAGCAGTTCTTC
TRBJ1-5,.,.,14,TRBV30,CAWSDYFSNQPQHF,TGTGCCTGGAGTGACTATTTTAGCAATCAGCCCCAGCATTTT
TRBJ1-2,.,.,11,TRBV28,CASSFVSGYTF,TGTGCCAGCAGTTTTGTCAGTGGCTACACCTTC
TRBJ1-5,.,TRBD1,16,TRBV19,CASTFWDRGGNQPQHF,TGTGCCAGTACTTTCTGGGACAGGGGAGGCAATCAGCCCCAGCATTTT
TRBJ1-1,.,.,13,TRBV18,CASSARGGTEAFF,TGTGCCAGCTCGGCAAGGGGGGGTACTGAAGCTTTCTTT
TRBJ1-1,.,.,15,TRBV19,CASSIQYRVNTEAFF,TGTGCCAGTAGTATCCAATACAGGGTGAACACTGAAGCTTTCTTT
TRBJ2-7,.,TRBD2,17,TRBV5-5,CASSLGSSGWVNYEQYF,TGTGCCAGCAGCTTGGGGTCTAGCGGGTGGGTAAACTACGAGCAGTACTTC
TRBJ1-2,.,.,13,TRBV29-1,CSVSGSGAYGYTF,TGCAGCGTTTCAGGGTCTGGGGCTTATGGCTACACCTTC
TRBJ2-7,.,.,16,TRBV4-2,CASSQAGLTFSYEQYF,TGTGCCAGCAGCCAAGCGGGATTAACCTTCTCCTACGAGCAGTACTTC
TRBJ2-7,.,.,15,TRBV5-1,CASSLESAGSDEQYF,TGCGCCAGCAGCTTGGAAAGTGCAGGGTCAGACGAGCAGTACTTC
TRBJ1-4,.,.,12,TRBV7-9,CASSPLNEKLFF,TGTGCCAGCAGCCCACTGAATGAAAAACTGTTTTTT
TRBJ1-1,.,.,15,TRBV11-2,CASSLDGGRNTEAFF,TGTGCCAGCAGCTTAGATGGGGGCCGGAACACTGAAGCTTTCTTT
TRBJ2-5,.,TRBD2,16,TRBV7-9,CASSLDQRGDAETQYF,TGTGCCAGCAGCTTAGACCAGCGGGGGGATGCAGAGACCCAGTACTTC
TRBJ2-7,.,TRBD1,14,TRBV6-5,CASRDRGRGDEQYF,TGTGCCAGCAGAGACAGGGGCAGGGGCGACGAGCAGTACTTC
TRBJ2-1,.,TRBD2,18,TRBV5-6,CASSWGGTSGIRHNEQFF,TGTGCCAGCAGCTGGGGAGGGACTAGCGGGATTCGTCACAATGAGCAGTTCTTC